This TCR beta chain was profiled in a study of T-cell memory formation after mild COVID-19. Findings and caveats of the study: Memory sampled before infection contained some responding clones, suggesting cross-reactive memory joined.

TCRdb re-called the 5' RACE reads through MiXCR, storing one row per CDR3 protein. This sample yields a few hundred thousand distinct CDR3 sequences, of which around 27% are seen a single time; 9.5% to 15% belongs to the top ten. This clonotype was observed a few times. Its antigen is undetermined. The CDR3 runs 13 residues. With 6 bases clipped from V and 7 bases from J, the junction kept 4 bases outside the gene matches. The sequence derives from an adult woman who had mild COVID-19 (a few samples of this study predate the infection). Cell type and time point are not known. The V gene is TRBV12-3 or TRBV12-4, the J gene TRBJ2-3; 10 bases are a match to TRBD1. Sequenced material: PBMCs or a T cell subset sorted from them (not recorded which). The DNA for the CDR3 is TGTGCCAGCAGCCGGGACAGGGGAAATACGCAGTATTTT. This gives the protein CASSRDRGNTQYF.